The 29 T cell receptor beta chains given below trace back to one sample, sequenced in a study of control samples from healthy donors and cancer patients. Some clones are missing from TCRdb's copy, which holds only in-frame ones; the method was immunoSEQ multiplex PCR. The sample has under 55,000 clones, roughly 80% seen once. Sequencing used blood. These receptors originate from a man in his 70s in good health.

The gene calls are TRBV5-1 and TRBJ1-1, with D possibly matching TRBD1 (5 bases). The CDR3 consists of 13 residues. Germline-derived CDR1 and CDR2 are SGHRS and YFSETQ. Trimming took off 2 bases at V and 3 bases at J, with 8 bases between the two ends. CDR3 loop: CASSFTTDTEAFF. The CDR3 nucleotides are TGCGCCAGCAGCTTCACGACAGACACTGAAGCTTTCTTT.

The V call is TRBV18, the J call TRBJ2-7, with a tentative D call TRBD1 (6 bases). The CDR3 has 14 amino acids. Trimming left V 2 bases short and J 4 bases short, with 12 bases between. The germline V gene has CDR1 KGHSH and CDR2 LQKENI. The CDR3 here is CASSPGTGTYEQYF. CDR3 sequence (DNA): TGTGCCAGCTCACCAGGAACAGGGACGTACGAGCAGTACTTC.

The CDR3 reads CASSLWEGKTQYF. CDR3 nucleotide sequence: TGTGCCAGCAGTTTATGGGAGGGAAAGACCCAGTACTTC. The chain has TRBV28 and TRBJ2-5, with D perhaps TRBD2 (6 bases). Germline CDR1 reads MDHEN; CDR2 reads SYDVKM. Trimming pared 0 bases from V and 6 bases from J, leaving 8 bases between. The CDR3 has 13 amino acids.

This chain joins TRBV7-2 and TRBJ1-5, with D possibly being TRBD1 (6 bases). The CDR3 runs 18 residues. The ends were cut back, 1 base at V and 0 bases at J, with 16 bases in the middle. Germline V gives CDR1 SGHTA, CDR2 FQGNSA. In DNA, the CDR3 is TGTGCCAGCAGCTTAGGGGCAGGGGATTACTATAGCAATCAGCCCCAGCATTTT. It specifies CASSLGAGDYYSNQPQHF.

The gene calls are TRBV30 and TRBJ2-5; D is possibly TRBD1 or TRBD2 (6 bases each). Germline assignment: CDR1 GTSNPN and CDR2 SVGIG (reference sequence). This CDR3 comprises 15 residues. V was clipped by 0 bases and J by 2 bases, with 13 bases between them. CDR3 protein: CAWSVGGGGQETQYF. The CDR3 DNA follows: TGTGCCTGGAGTGTGGGAGGAGGGGGACAAGAGACCCAGTACTTC.

The chain links TRBV2 to TRBJ1-2; no clear D gene. Trimming removed 7 bases from V and 1 base from J, with 7 bases in between. This CDR3 comprises 12 residues. Germline CDR1 reads SNHLY; CDR2 reads FYNNEI. This chain's CDR3 is CASNSYNYGYTF. CDR3 in DNA: TGTGCCAGCAATAGCTATAACTATGGCTACACCTTC.

In the case of this clone: Other DNA sequences in the sample encode the same CDR3. The chain employs TRBV11-2 and TRBJ2-7; 7 bases map to TRBD2. Germline CDR1 SGHAT, CDR2 FQNNGV. V was pared by 1 base and J by 3 bases, with 12 bases of the junction left unmatched. The CDR3 length is 17 residues. CDR3 amino acids: CASSLGGSGRVFYEQYF. The CDR3 bases are TGTGCCAGCAGCTTAGGAGGTAGTGGGAGGGTTTTCTACGAGCAGTACTTC.

This chain links TRBV19 with TRBJ1-4, with TRBD1 identical over 7 bases. V was clipped by 6 bases and J by 7 bases; unmatched bases: 5. The CDR3 is 13 amino acids. Per the germline V gene, CDR1 is LNHDA and CDR2 is SQIVND (reference sequence). CDR3 DNA: TGTGCCAGTAGGAACAGGGGAGGTGAAAAACTGTTTTTT. Protein product: CASRNRGGEKLFF. Supplemented by reference TRBV19 and TRBJ1-4, the full variable domain reads DGGITQSPKYLFRKEGQNVTLSCEQNLNHDAMYWYRQDPGQGLRLIYYSQIVNDFQKGDIAEGYSVSREKKESFPLTVTSAQKNPTAFYLCASRNRGGEKLFFGSGTQLSVL.

This clone was observed a handful of times. This sequence joins TRBV11-2 and TRBJ2-1; 9 positions match TRBD2. The CDR3 contains 13 residues. Germline V gene data show CDR1 as SGHAT and CDR2 as FQNNGV. Losses at the gene ends were 5 bases for V and 7 bases for J; bases not matched to a gene: 3. The CDR3 sequence: CASSIGLANEQFF. The CDR3 DNA follows: TGTGCCAGCAGCATCGGACTAGCGAATGAGCAGTTCTTC. Full variable domain (rest looked up from reference TRBV11-2 and TRBJ2-1): EAGVAQSPRYKIIEKRQSVAFWCNPISGHATLYWYQQILGQGPKLLIQFQNNGVVDDSQLPKDRFSAERLKGVDSTLKIQPAKLEDSAVYLCASSIGLANEQFFGPGTRLTVL.

This rearrangement joins TRBV4-1 to TRBJ2-7; 7 bases align to TRBD1. V was pared by 2 bases and J by 0 bases, with 10 bases of the junction left unmatched. This CDR3 is built from 17 residues. Germline V gene data show CDR1 as MGHRA and CDR2 as YSYEKL. CDR3 coding DNA: TGCGCCAGCAGCCAACTGCCTCCAGGGGGATTCTCCTACGAGCAGTACTTC. Translated: CASSQLPPGGFSYEQYF.

The chain employs TRBV4-1 and TRBJ2-1; 13 positions agree with TRBD2. Trimming cost V 4 bases and J 6 bases; bases outside gene matches: 6. The CDR3 is 16 amino acids. CDR1 is MGHRA and CDR2 is YSYEKL in the germline V gene. The CDR3: CASSRTRTSGSNEQFF. In DNA, the CDR3 is TGCGCCAGCAGCCGAACTAGGACTAGCGGGAGCAATGAGCAGTTCTTC.

The chain employs TRBV10-1 and TRBJ1-5; D perhaps matches TRBD1 (6 bases). The germline V gene encodes CDR1 WNHNN and CDR2 SYGVQD (reference sequence). This CDR3 is built from 14 residues. The V end was cut by 5 bases, the J end by 2 bases, with 10 bases between. CDR3 sequence: CASSTGQGNQPQHF. The CDR3 DNA follows: TGCGCCAGCAGTACAGGGCAGGGCAATCAGCCCCAGCATTTT.

This rearrangement joins TRBV18 to TRBJ1-1; 7 bases map to TRBD1. Looked up from germline, CDR1 is KGHSH and CDR2 is LQKENI. The V segment lost 3 bases and the J segment 5 bases; nucleotides outside the gene matches: 18. The CDR3 is 18 residues long. The CDR3 sequence is CASSPDQIMVGGETEAFF. The CDR3 coding sequence is TGTGCCAGCTCACCCGATCAGATAATGGTAGGGGGCGAAACTGAAGCTTTCTTT.

This chain connects TRBV28 to TRBJ1-2; D gene ambiguous. This CDR3 region has 13 residues. V lost 5 bases and J 5 bases, leaving 12 bases between the germline ends. The V gene's germline CDR1 is MDHEN and CDR2 SYDVKM. CDR3: CASSITADYGYTF. The CDR3 nucleotides are TGTGCCAGCAGTATAACGGCAGATTATGGCTACACCTTC.

The gene calls are TRBV3-1 (or the pseudogene TRBV3-2) and TRBJ1-4, with unresolved D. Between the trimmed V and J ends, which lost 4 bases and 4 bases, there was a span of 10 bases. Germline CDR1 reads LGHDT; CDR2 reads YNNKEL (reference sequence). The CDR3 runs 14 residues. CDR3 region: CASSLQGDNEKLFF. CDR3 bases: TGTGCCAGCAGCCTACAAGGAGATAATGAAAAACTGTTTTTT.

The genes are TRBV9 and TRBJ2-7, with D possibly being TRBD2 (5 bases). This CDR3 is built from 15 residues. Germline CDR1 SGDLS, CDR2 YYNGEE. V lost 0 bases, J lost 6 bases, and 16 bases lay in between. The CDR3 DNA is TGTGCCAGCAGCGTAGAACCCAGCGGCCATGGCGAGCAGTACTTC. It encodes CASSVEPSGHGEQYF.

In its sample, this clone was seen a few times. The gene calls are TRBV5-6 and TRBJ2-1, with TRBD1 as a possible D gene (5 bases). The germline V gene encodes CDR1 SGHDT and CDR2 YYEEEE. This CDR3 spans 15 amino acids. The ends were cut back, 2 bases at V and 5 bases at J, with 14 bases in the middle. CDR3 nucleotide sequence: TGTGCCAGCAGCTTTAGACAGCGCGCCAACAATGAGCAGTTCTTC. Amino acids: CASSFRQRANNEQFF. Complete variable domain (other parts from reference TRBV5-6 and TRBJ2-1): DAGVTQSPTHLIKTRGQQVTLRCSPKSGHDTVSWYQQALGQGPQFIFQYYEEEERQRGNFPDRFSGHQFPNYSSELNVNALLLGDSALYLCASSFRQRANNEQFFGPGTRLTVL.

This clone occurred a few times. The rearrangement joins TRBV7-9 to TRBJ2-7; D gene uncertain. This CDR3 has 11 residues. Between the trimmed V and J ends, which lost 8 bases and 3 bases, there was a span of 8 bases. CDR1 and CDR2 from the germline V gene are SEHNR and FQNEAQ (reference sequence). CDR3 sequence: CASGVLYEQYF. For the CDR3, the DNA is TGTGCCAGCGGAGTCCTCTACGAGCAGTACTTC.

CDR3 amino acids: CASSLDRGETGELFF. CDR3 nucleotides: TGCGCCAGCAGCTTGGACAGGGGCGAAACCGGGGAGCTGTTTTTT. The chain has TRBV5-1 and TRBJ2-2; 7 bases fit TRBD1. J was trimmed by 5 bases and V by 0 bases; bases with no gene match: 4. The CDR3 has 15 amino acids. Germline V gene sequence: CDR1 SGHRS, CDR2 YFSETQ.

A word on this clone: The identical CDR3 is also encoded by other nucleotide sequences in the sample. The CDR3 region has the DNA TGTGCCAGCAGCTTAGATAGGGACACTGAAGCTTTCTTT. Its protein product is CASSLDRDTEAFF. This sequence joins TRBV11-1 and TRBJ1-1; D uncertain. V was cut by 1 base and J by 3 bases, with 6 bases left in between. The CDR3 consists of 13 residues. Per the germline V gene, CDR1 is SGHAT and CDR2 is FQDESV (reference sequence).

This clone was seen only a few times. The same CDR3 is also encoded by other DNA sequences in this sample. The rearrangement links TRBV2 to TRBJ1-1; TRBD1 aligns across 7 bases. CDR3 length: 14 amino acids. Trimming removed 6 bases from V and 4 bases from J; junction bases left unmatched: 8. The germline V gene encodes CDR1 SNHLY and CDR2 FYNNEI. CDR3: CASSLDRAGTEAFF. CDR3 in DNA: TGTGCCAGCAGCTTAGACAGGGCCGGCACTGAAGCTTTCTTT.

The chain links TRBV6-1 to TRBJ1-6, with a possible D match to TRBD1 (6 bases). The CDR3 runs to 16 residues. V was trimmed by 4 bases and J by 8 bases, leaving 18 bases between them. Germline lookup yields CDR1 MNHNS and CDR2 SASEGT. The CDR3 loop reads CASSVLQGPSDSPLHF. CDR3 sequence (DNA): TGTGCCAGCAGTGTCCTACAGGGCCCAAGCGATTCACCCCTCCACTTT.

J is TRBJ2-3 and V is TRBV3-1 (or the pseudogene TRBV3-2); 11 positions agree with TRBD2. V lost 1 base to trimming and J lost 2 bases; unmatched junction nucleotides: 2. Germline assignment: CDR1 LGHDT and CDR2 YNNKEL (reference sequence). The CDR3 totals 16 residues. The CDR3 loop reads CASSQGLAGTTDTQYF. The CDR3 nucleotides read TGTGCCAGCAGCCAAGGACTAGCGGGGACCACAGATACGCAGTATTTT.

The CDR3 region is CSVSSDYEQYF. Here the CDR3 DNA reads TGCAGCGTTTCGTCTGACTACGAGCAGTACTTC. V and J are TRBV29-1 and TRBJ2-7; D gene unclear. V was clipped by 5 bases and J by 3 bases, with 8 bases between them. Germline values: CDR1 SQVTM, CDR2 ANQGSEA. The CDR3 runs to 11 residues.

The V call is TRBV5-6, the J call TRBJ2-3; no firm D call. This CDR3 contains 16 residues. The ends were cut back, 0 bases at V and 5 bases at J, with 16 bases in the middle. In germline, CDR1 is SGHDT, CDR2 YYEEEE. This CDR3 is CASSLAAEFILDTQYF. DNA of the CDR3: TGTGCCAGCAGCTTGGCGGCGGAGTTTATACTAGATACGCAGTATTTT. The whole variable domain, filled in from reference TRBV5-6 and TRBJ2-3, reads DAGVTQSPTHLIKTRGQQVTLRCSPKSGHDTVSWYQQALGQGPQFIFQYYEEEERQRGNFPDRFSGHQFPNYSSELNVNALLLGDSALYLCASSLAAEFILDTQYFGPGTRLTVL.

J is TRBJ1-3 and V is TRBV11-3; D ambiguous. CDR1 and CDR2 (germline): SGHNT, YENEEA. The CDR3 extends over 13 amino acids. V lost 5 bases and J 0 bases, leaving 5 bases between the germline ends. In DNA, the CDR3 is TGTGCCAGCAGCCAAATCTCTGGAAACACCATATATTTT. Protein product: CASSQISGNTIYF. Filled out from reference TRBV11-3 and TRBJ1-3, the complete variable domain reads EAGVVQSPRYKIIEKKQPVAFWCNPISGHNTLYWYLQNLGQGPELLIRYENEEAVDDSQLPKDRFSAERLKGVDSTLKIQPAELGDSAVYLCASSQISGNTIYFGEGSWLTVV.

This clone was counted only a few times. The V gene is TRBV7-9, the J gene TRBJ1-3, with 7 bases fitting TRBD1. J was trimmed by 0 bases and V by 4 bases; bases with no gene match: 6. This CDR3 region has 16 residues. Germline V gene data show CDR1 as SEHNR and CDR2 as FQNEAQ (reference sequence). The CDR3: CASSSTRDSSGNTIYF. The CDR3 DNA reads TGTGCCAGCAGCTCGACACGGGACAGCTCTGGAAACACCATATATTTT.

The V call is TRBV27, the J call TRBJ2-5, with D maybe TRBD2 (5 bases). From germline, CDR1 is MNHEY and CDR2 SMNVEV (reference sequence). The CDR3 loop spans 13 amino acids. V lost 6 bases, J lost 0 bases, and 8 bases lay in between. CDR3 sequence: CASREENQETQYF. As DNA, the CDR3 is TGTGCCAGCAGGGAGGAGAACCAAGAGACCCAGTACTTC.

V is TRBV5-1 and J is TRBJ2-7, with 7 bases fitting TRBD1. CDR3 length: 14 amino acids. Germline-derived CDR1 and CDR2 are SGHRS and YFSETQ. After removal of 4 bases from V and 6 bases from J, the junction contained 10 bases not matched to a gene. CDR3 in DNA: TGCGCCAGCAGCCCCGGGACAGTTGGGGGCGAGCAGTACTTC. Protein sequence: CASSPGTVGGEQYF.